At least ten counts were recorded for the clone carrying this TCR beta chain. Its antigen is as yet unknown. This specimen comes from a study of T-cell reconstitution after alpha-beta-depleted transplantation in children. The study's findings and limits: Diversity and T-cell counts at one year after transplant derived mostly from new T cells. Reportedly, only several hundred clones from non-depleted graft cells drove alpha-beta T-cell counts at about two months.

The ends were cut back, 5 bases at V and 0 bases at J, with 15 bases in the middle. The CDR3 runs 15 residues. Germline V gene lookup returns CDR1 DFQATT and CDR2 SNEGSKA (reference sequence). Researchers prepared the TCRbeta library using unique molecular identifiers, the study reports. From the PCR reads, TCRdb called clonotypes with MiXCR, one entry per CDR3 protein. Here the sample spans 81,000 or so distinct CDR3 sequences, roughly 16% being singletons. The sample here was PBMCs, mostly from graft donor cells, taken 180 days after TCRalphabeta/CD19-depleted stem cell transplant. This rearrangement joins TRBV20-1 to TRBJ2-3; weak D call: TRBD2 (5 bases). The sequence came from a male patient aged 2 to 10 who had a stem cell transplant for acute lymphoblastic leukemia, so the T cells may come from the graft donor. DNA of the CDR3: TGCAGTGCTCCCGTTGGAGGCTCTAGCACAGATACGCAGTATTTT. It encodes CSAPVGGSSTDTQYF.